Each of the 22 T cell receptor beta chains below was sequenced from the same sample in a study of T-cell memory formation after mild COVID-19. TCRdb redid the calling of the 5' RACE reads with MiXCR, one entry per CDR3 protein. This sample has some 450,000 distinct CDR3 sequences, with roughly 17% found just once. Sequenced sample: PBMCs or a T cell subset sorted from them (not recorded which). The receptors come from a man aged 18 to 29 who had mild COVID-19 (a few samples of this study predate the infection). Cell type and time point are not known.

This clonotype showed up just a few times. The chain carries TRBV5-5 and TRBJ1-2, with 10 bases matching TRBD1. The CDR3 is 17 residues long. V shed 4 bases and J 6 bases; nucleotides not matched to a gene: 15. The germline gives CDR1 SGHKS, CDR2 YYEKEE (reference sequence). The CDR3 DNA follows: TGTGCCAGCAGCCCAGGGGCCGGACAGGGGGAATTGGATGGCTACACCTTC. The encoded protein is CASSPGAGQGELDGYTF.

This clonotype was detected a few times. The rearrangement uses TRBV5-1 and TRBJ2-4; perhaps TRBD2 as D (6 bases). The CDR3 runs 17 residues. Looked up from germline, CDR1 is SGHRS and CDR2 is YFSETQ. V was pared by 4 bases and J by 2 bases, with 19 bases between. The CDR3 loop is CASSPLWGRGSKNIQYF. CDR3 in DNA: TGCGCCAGCAGCCCCCTTTGGGGCCGGGGGTCCAAAAACATTCAGTACTTC.

The chain is built from TRBV4-3 and TRBJ2-3; TRBD2 aligns across 7 bases. The CDR3 extends over 17 amino acids. From germline, CDR1 is LGHNA and CDR2 YSLEER. V was clipped by 0 bases and J by 3 bases; unmatched bases: 9. CDR3 sequence reads: CASSQDLRTRRTDTQYF. The CDR3 coding sequence is TGCGCCAGCAGCCAAGATCTGAGGACTAGAAGGACAGATACGCAGTATTTT.

This chain joins TRBV7-6 and TRBJ1-1; D gene uncertain. This CDR3 has 15 residues. Germline loops: CDR1 SGHVS, CDR2 FNYEAQ. V dropped 5 bases and J dropped 1 base, with 14 bases sitting between them. The CDR3 DNA reads as TGTGCCAGCAGCCCTGCTCCGGGCTGGAACACTGAAGCTTTCTTT. It encodes CASSPAPGWNTEAFF.

The rearrangement joins TRBV5-1 to TRBJ1-1; D call uncertain. V lost 8 bases and J lost 3, with 14 bases in between. Looked up from germline, CDR1 is SGHRS and CDR2 is YFSETQ. This CDR3 spans 13 amino acids. The CDR3, as DNA: TGCGCCAGTTCCGCGGGTGAGGACACTGAAGCTTTCTTT. Amino acids: CASSAGEDTEAFF.

Only a few counts were recorded for this clonotype. This chain connects TRBV24-1 to TRBJ2-3, with D possibly matching TRBD2 (7 bases). The CDR3 has 14 residues. Germline V CDR1 and CDR2: KGHDR, SFDVKD. V was trimmed by 6 bases and J by 3 bases, leaving 12 bases between them. The CDR3 DNA sequence: TGTGCCACCAGTTGGGGGGGCGCGACAGATACGCAGTATTTT. This encodes CATSWGGATDTQYF.

This clonotype has a handful of counts. This sequence joins TRBV19 and TRBJ2-7; 10 bases align to TRBD2. The germline CDR1 and CDR2 sequences are LNHDA and SQIVND (reference sequence). J lost 2 bases, V lost 2 bases, and 3 bases had no gene match. The CDR3 runs to 15 residues. CDR3 in DNA: TGTGCCAGTAGTATATCCAGCGGGGGGGCCTACGAGCAGTACTTC. Protein sequence: CASSISSGGAYEQYF. The full variable domain, with the rest looked up from reference TRBV19 and TRBJ2-7, is DGGITQSPKYLFRKEGQNVTLSCEQNLNHDAMYWYRQDPGQGLRLIYYSQIVNDFQKGDIAEGYSVSREKKESFPLTVTSAQKNPTAFYLCASSISSGGAYEQYFGPGTRLTVT.

This clonotype was detected once. The V gene is TRBV7-3, the J gene TRBJ2-7; D gene unclear. There are 14 residues in the CDR3. Deletions cut 1 base from V and 2 bases from J, with 9 bases between. Germline V gene sequence: CDR1 SGHTA, CDR2 FQGTGA. The CDR3 DNA reads as TGTGCCAGCAGCTTAAACCCAGGTCCCTACGAGCAGTACTTC. Encoded protein: CASSLNPGPYEQYF.

The chain is built from TRBV12-3 or TRBV12-4 and TRBJ2-7; the D is unclear. The CDR3 has 16 amino acids. V lost 3 bases, J lost 1 base, and 16 bases lay in between. The CDR3 DNA reads as TGTGCCAGCAGTTTGTTATTACGAGCAAATTCCTACGAGCAGTACTTC. The encoded protein is CASSLLLRANSYEQYF.

This clonotype appeared many times. The chain has TRBV5-1 and TRBJ1-4; no clear D gene. Germline V gene sequence: CDR1 SGHRS, CDR2 YFSETQ. V gave up 4 bases and J gave up 1 base, with 17 bases separating them. This CDR3 has 17 residues. The CDR3 region has the DNA TGCGCCAGCAGCCCGGGAGGCCGAATCCTAACTAATGAAAAACTGTTTTTT. Translation: CASSPGGRILTNEKLFF.

This rearrangement joins TRBV4-1 to TRBJ1-1; D possibly corresponds to TRBD1 (6 bases). The germline V gene has CDR1 MGHRA and CDR2 YSYEKL. V lost 2 bases, J lost 4 bases, and 11 bases lay in between. The CDR3 extends over 14 amino acids. CDR3 DNA sequence: TGCGCCAGCAGCCAAAGAGCAGGGGCCACTGAAGCTTTCTTT. Translating gives CASSQRAGATEAFF.

This clonotype was seen a handful of times. This chain joins TRBV6-5 and TRBJ1-1, with D perhaps matching TRBD1 (5 bases). Germline-derived CDR1 and CDR2 are MNHEY and SVGAGI. V lost 3 bases, J lost 1 base, and 9 bases lay in between. CDR3 size: 14 residues. The CDR3 protein is CASSYGGWNTEAFF. The CDR3, as DNA: TGTGCCAGCAGTTATGGGGGTTGGAACACTGAAGCTTTCTTT.

The chain employs TRBV29-1 and TRBJ2-5; D gene uncertain. V was clipped by 7 bases and J by 1 base, with 10 bases between them. This CDR3 contains 12 residues. Per germline, CDR1 SQVTM and CDR2 ANQGSEA. The CDR3 is CSGEAIQETQYF. CDR3 nucleotide sequence: TGCAGCGGCGAGGCTATCCAAGAGACCCAGTACTTC.

The chain recombines TRBV5-1 with TRBJ2-1; the match to TRBD1 covers 12 bases. The germline V gene encodes CDR1 SGHRS and CDR2 YFSETQ. V was clipped by 1 base and J by 6 bases; unmatched bases: 11. CDR3 length: 18 residues. This CDR3 is CASSLFGVGQGAGNEQFF. The CDR3 DNA reads as TGCGCCAGCAGCTTGTTCGGGGTGGGACAGGGGGCCGGCAATGAGCAGTTCTTC.

For this clonotype: A much larger clone differs by one base, so this may be a read error. This chain joins TRBV28 and TRBJ2-3, with D unclear. The CDR3 contains 10 residues. V was trimmed by 8 bases and J by 1 base, leaving 1 base between them. CDR1 is MDHEN and CDR2 is SYDVKM in the germline V gene. Here the CDR3 reads CASCTDTQYF. CDR3 in DNA: TGTGCCAGCTGCACAGATACGCAGTATTTT.

This clonotype was counted between two and nine times. The chain links TRBV4-3 to TRBJ2-5; the match to TRBD2 covers 13 bases. The junction had 12 bases not matched to a gene; V was cut back by 4 bases and J by 4 bases. Germline V gene data show CDR1 as LGHNA and CDR2 as YSLEER. The CDR3 runs to 18 residues. The CDR3 protein is CASSPHLGTSGVGETQYF. The CDR3 bases are TGCGCCAGCAGCCCTCACCTGGGGACTAGCGGGGTGGGAGAGACCCAGTACTTC.

This clonotype has only a few counts. V is TRBV9 and J is TRBJ2-2, with TRBD2 identical over 13 bases. Germline CDR1 SGDLS, CDR2 YYNGEE. CDR3 size: 16 residues. Losses at the gene ends were 5 bases for V and 4 bases for J; bases not matched to a gene: 5. The CDR3, as DNA: TGTGCCAGCAGAGCGGGACTAGCGGGGCCCACCGGGGAGCTGTTTTTT. This codes for CASRAGLAGPTGELFF.

This clonotype appeared many times. The chain combines TRBV28 with TRBJ2-1; TRBD2 matches 9 bases. The CDR3 sequence is 17 residues long. The J segment lost 5 bases and the V segment lost 2 bases, leaving 10 bases of the junction unmatched. Germline V gene sequence: CDR1 MDHEN, CDR2 SYDVKM. The CDR3 loop is CASSLERGAPFNNEQFF. The CDR3 nucleotides read TGTGCCAGCAGTTTAGAGCGGGGGGCTCCCTTCAACAATGAGCAGTTCTTC.

This chain uses TRBV7-2 with TRBJ1-5; maybe TRBD1 (5 bases). The CDR3 length is 14 residues. Trimming removed 5 bases from V and 7 bases from J, with 15 bases in between. The germline gives CDR1 SGHTA, CDR2 FQGNSA. CDR3 loop: CASSARGAGQPQHF. CDR3 coding DNA: TGTGCCAGCAGCGCACGAGGGGCTGGGCAGCCCCAGCATTTT.

The chain links TRBV20-1 to TRBJ2-7, with 11 bases identical to TRBD1. The CDR3 totals 14 residues. V shed 4 bases and J 9 bases; nucleotides not matched to a gene: 11. Germline CDR1 is DFQATT and CDR2 is SNEGSKA (reference sequence). The CDR3 spells CSATAGTGGIGQYV. The DNA of the CDR3 is TGCAGTGCTACGGCCGGGACAGGGGGTATTGGGCAGTACGTC.

In its sample, this clonotype was seen a few times. The rearrangement uses TRBV30 and TRBJ1-1; 8 bases map to TRBD1. V was clipped by 4 bases and J by 6 bases; unmatched bases: 10. Germline V lookup: CDR1 GTSNPN, CDR2 SVGIG (reference sequence). CDR3 length equals 14 residues. The CDR3 nucleotides read TGTGCCTGGAATATCGGACAGGGAAATTCTGAAGCTTTCTTT. Amino acid sequence: CAWNIGQGNSEAFF.

The chain is built from TRBV6-2 or TRBV6-3 and TRBJ2-2, with D unclear. V shed 6 bases and J shed 7 bases, with 12 bases lying between them. From germline, CDR1 is MNHEY and CDR2 SVGEGT. CDR3 length equals 13 residues. DNA for the CDR3: TGTGCCAGCAGCCTAGGGTCCCACGGGGAGCTGTTTTTT. Protein: CASSLGSHGELFF.